These 13 T cell receptor beta chains came from one sample sequenced in a study of T cell responses to AZD1222 COVID-19 vaccine. Assay: immunoSEQ multiplex PCR; the TCRdb copy retains only in-frame clones and omits some. The sample has 140,000 to 150,000 clones; 85% to 95% are singletons. The sample here was peripheral blood, taken on day 0 of AZD1222 vaccination. These receptors were obtained from an adult in good health.

The V gene is TRBV2, the J gene TRBJ1-1, with TRBD1 matching over 9 bases. J gave up 6 bases and V 4 bases, and 6 bases lay outside the gene matches. This CDR3 is 14 amino acids long. CDR1 and CDR2 from the germline V gene are SNHLY and FYNNEI. CDR3 residues: CASSVGRTGAEAFF. The CDR3 DNA reads as TGTGCCAGCAGTGTTGGCAGGACAGGGGCTGAAGCTTTCTTT.

The V and J genes are TRBV18 and TRBJ1-6; D uncertain. Trimming pared 6 bases from V and 8 bases from J, leaving 17 bases between. This CDR3 comprises 15 residues. Germline values: CDR1 KGHSH, CDR2 LQKENI. DNA of the CDR3: TGTGCCAGCTCGCCCCAGGAGCCCCCTTATTCACCCCTCCACTTT. It yields the protein CASSPQEPPYSPLHF.

V gene TRBV5-6 combines with J gene TRBJ1-5; D is undetermined. The CDR3 runs to 12 residues. Germline loops: CDR1 SGHDT, CDR2 YYEEEE. V lost 0 bases and J lost 7, with 5 bases in between. CDR3 nucleotide sequence: TGTGCCAGCAGCTTGGAAGGCCAGCCCCAGCATTTT. The encoded protein is CASSLEGQPQHF.

The chain is built from TRBV2 and TRBJ2-1; 13 nucleotides align to TRBD2. Germline CDR1 is SNHLY and CDR2 is FYNNEI. With V trimmed by 6 bases and J by 5 bases, 7 bases remained unmatched. This CDR3 has 16 amino acids. The CDR3 nucleotides read TGTGCCAGCAGAGAGCCCGGGACTAGCGGGAACAATGAGCAGTTCTTC. Translation gives CASREPGTSGNNEQFF. The whole variable domain, filled in from reference TRBV2 and TRBJ2-1, reads EPEVTQTPSHQVTQMGQEVILRCVPISNHLYFYWYRQILGQKVEFLVSFYNNEISEKSEIFDDQFSVERPDGSNFTLKIRSTKLEDSAMYFCASREPGTSGNNEQFFGPGTRLTVL.

V usage is TRBV2 and J usage is TRBJ1-1; possibly TRBD1 for D (5 bases). The CDR3 contains 14 residues. Germline CDR1 SNHLY, CDR2 FYNNEI. The ends were cut back, 3 bases at V and 0 bases at J, with 8 bases in the middle. The CDR3 DNA reads TGTGCCAGCAGTGAGGCAGGGATGAACACTGAAGCTTTCTTT. The encoded protein is CASSEAGMNTEAFF.

The chain links TRBV5-1 to TRBJ1-2; maybe TRBD1 (5 bases). Trimming stripped 2 bases from V and 8 bases from J, with 16 bases between. This CDR3 is built from 14 residues. Per germline, CDR1 SGHRS and CDR2 YFSETQ. This chain's CDR3 is CASSLRDLAGGYTF. CDR3 coding DNA: TGCGCCAGCAGCTTAAGGGACCTAGCGGGAGGCTACACCTTC.

The chain links TRBV9 to TRBJ1-6; weak D call: TRBD1 (5 bases). V was clipped by 2 bases and J by 6 bases, with 12 bases between them. Looked up from germline, CDR1 is SGDLS and CDR2 is YYNGEE. CDR3 length: 15 amino acids. The CDR3 nucleotides are TGTGCCAGCAGCGTCGGAGGGGTCAGTAATTCACCCCTCCACTTT. It codes for CASSVGGVSNSPLHF.

The chain links TRBV7-2 to TRBJ2-1; D unresolved. CDR1 and CDR2 from the germline V gene are SGHTA and FQGNSA. Trimming left V 1 base short and J 10 bases short, with 11 bases between. The CDR3 contains 13 residues. As DNA, the CDR3 is TGTGCCAGCAGCTTAGGGCGATCCCCCGAGCAGTTCTTC. Translation gives CASSLGRSPEQFF.

This clone turned up a few times. The J gene is TRBJ1-1, the V gene TRBV27; D unclear. Germline values: CDR1 MNHEY, CDR2 SMNVEV (reference sequence). The CDR3 loop spans 14 amino acids. V was shortened by 3 bases and J by 1 base, with 9 bases between the two germline ends. CDR3 in amino acids: CASSFTTANTEAFF. DNA of the CDR3: TGTGCCAGCAGTTTTACGACGGCGAACACTGAAGCTTTCTTT.

The chain uses TRBV9 and TRBJ2-3; unclear D gene. CDR3 length equals 12 residues. The ends were cut back, 3 bases at V and 6 bases at J, with 8 bases in the middle. Germline values: CDR1 SGDLS, CDR2 YYNGEE. The CDR3 reads CASSGIADTQYF. The CDR3 DNA reads TGTGCCAGCAGCGGAATCGCGGATACGCAGTATTTT.

J is TRBJ2-6 and V is TRBV7-3, with no clear D. The CDR3 loop spans 16 amino acids. The V gene lost 4 bases and the J gene lost 1 base, with 11 bases spanning the gap. Germline CDR1 reads SGHTA; CDR2 reads FQGTGA. CDR3 in DNA: TGTGCCAGCAGCTCGTACTTAAAATCTGGGGCCAACGTCCTGACTTTC. This translates into CASSSYLKSGANVLTF.

The V call is TRBV30, the J call TRBJ1-5, with a weak D call TRBD1 (5 bases). Germline values: CDR1 GTSNPN, CDR2 SVGIG (reference sequence). This CDR3 has 13 residues. V lost 5 bases to trimming and J lost 3 bases, with 11 bases between them. In DNA form, the CDR3 reads TGTGCCTGGGCAGGGCAAGACAATCAGCCCCAGCATTTT. Its protein is CAWAGQDNQPQHF.

The chain uses TRBV9 and TRBJ2-1, with 7 bases fitting TRBD1. Germline CDR1 reads SGDLS; CDR2 reads YYNGEE. Trimming cost V 4 bases and J 9 bases; bases outside gene matches: 13. CDR3 size: 15 residues. The CDR3 DNA reads TGTGCCAGCAGCTCGCAAAGGGGGCCGTCGGGTGAGCAGTTCTTC. Protein sequence: CASSSQRGPSGEQFF.